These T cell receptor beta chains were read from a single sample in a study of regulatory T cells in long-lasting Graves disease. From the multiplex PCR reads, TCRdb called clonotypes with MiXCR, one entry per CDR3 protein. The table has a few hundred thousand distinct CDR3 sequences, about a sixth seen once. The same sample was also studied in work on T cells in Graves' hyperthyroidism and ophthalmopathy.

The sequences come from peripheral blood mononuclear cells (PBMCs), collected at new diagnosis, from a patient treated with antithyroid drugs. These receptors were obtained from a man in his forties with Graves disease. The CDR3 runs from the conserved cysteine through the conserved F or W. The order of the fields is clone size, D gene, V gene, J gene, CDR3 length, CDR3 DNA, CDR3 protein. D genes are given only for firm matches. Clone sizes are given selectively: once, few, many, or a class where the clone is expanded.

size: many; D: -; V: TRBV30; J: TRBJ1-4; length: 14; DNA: TGTGCCTGGAGCCTCGGGAGGGCTAATGAAAAACTGTTTTTT; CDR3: CAWSLGRANEKLFF
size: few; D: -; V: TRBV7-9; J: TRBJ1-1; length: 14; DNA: TGTGCCAGCAGCTTAATCAATGGGGACACTGAAGCTTTCTTT; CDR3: CASSLINGDTEAFF
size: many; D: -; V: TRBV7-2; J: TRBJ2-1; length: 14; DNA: TGTGCCAGCAGCTCTAGCTCTACTAGCAATGAGCAGTTCTTC; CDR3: CASSSSSTSNEQFF
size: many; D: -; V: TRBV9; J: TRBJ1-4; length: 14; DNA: TGTGCCAGCAGCGTAGGGCAGCAGGATGAAAAACTGTTTTTT; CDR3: CASSVGQQDEKLFF
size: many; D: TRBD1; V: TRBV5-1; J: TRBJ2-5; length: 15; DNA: TGCGCCAGCAGCCAAGGGACAGGGAGGATAGAGACCCAGTACTTC; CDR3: CASSQGTGRIETQYF
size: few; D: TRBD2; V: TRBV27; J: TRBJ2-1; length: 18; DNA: TGTGCCAGCAGTTTATTTCTAGCGGGGGGTATTTCCTACAATGAGCAGTTCTTC; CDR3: CASSLFLAGGISYNEQFF
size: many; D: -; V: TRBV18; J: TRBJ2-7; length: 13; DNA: TGTGCCAGCTCACCACGGCAGGGAGAAGAGCAGTACTTC; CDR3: CASSPRQGEEQYF
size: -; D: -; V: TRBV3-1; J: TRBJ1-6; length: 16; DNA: TGTGCCAGCAGCCAAGGGATTGGCCGGCGGGAATCACCCCTCCACTTT; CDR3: CASSQGIGRRESPLHF
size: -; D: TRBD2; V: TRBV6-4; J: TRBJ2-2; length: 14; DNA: TGTGCCAGCAGTGATAGCGGGGTCACCGGGGAGCTGTTTTTT; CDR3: CASSDSGVTGELFF
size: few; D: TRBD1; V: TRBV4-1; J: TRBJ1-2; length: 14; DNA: TGCGCCAGCAGTAGGGACAGGGGGAGTGAAGGCTACACCTTC; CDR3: CASSRDRGSEGYTF
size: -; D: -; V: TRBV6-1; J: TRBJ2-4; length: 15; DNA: TGTGCCAGCAGTGAAGTGATTCTAGCCAAAAACATTCAGTACTTC; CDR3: CASSEVILAKNIQYF
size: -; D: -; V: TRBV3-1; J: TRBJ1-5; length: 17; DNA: TGTGCCAGCAGCCAATCCACAGTAGCGGGTTGGAGTGAGCCCCAGCATTTT; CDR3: CASSQSTVAGWSEPQHF
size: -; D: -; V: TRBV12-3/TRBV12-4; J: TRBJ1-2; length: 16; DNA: TGTGCCAGCAGCCGCTCCTCGGGAGTCGGGCCCTATGGCTACACCTTC; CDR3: CASSRSSGVGPYGYTF
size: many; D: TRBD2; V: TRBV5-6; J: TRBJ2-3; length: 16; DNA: TGTGCCAGCAGCTTGGGGGGGGGGGGGGTCACAGATACGCAGTATTTT; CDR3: CASSLGGGGVTDTQYF
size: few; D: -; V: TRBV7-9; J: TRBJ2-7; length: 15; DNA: TGTGCCAGCAGCTTAGGACCAGAGAGCTCCTACGAGCAGTACTTC; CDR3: CASSLGPESSYEQYF
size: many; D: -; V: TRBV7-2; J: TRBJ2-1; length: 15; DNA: TGTGCCAGCAGCTTAGCGCAGGGCTCCTACAATGAGCAGTTCTTC; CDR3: CASSLAQGSYNEQFF
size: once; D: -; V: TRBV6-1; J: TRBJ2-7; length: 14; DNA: TGTGCCAGCACCAACAGGGAGAGCTCCTACGAGCAGTACTTC; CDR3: CASTNRESSYEQYF
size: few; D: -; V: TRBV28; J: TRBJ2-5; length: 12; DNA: TGTGCCATTACACCGGGCACCGACTCCCAGTACTTC; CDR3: CAITPGTDSQYF
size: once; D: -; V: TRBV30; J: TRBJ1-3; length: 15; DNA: TGTGCCTGGAGTAAAGGACGTAGCTCTGGAAACACCATATATTTT; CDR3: CAWSKGRSSGNTIYF
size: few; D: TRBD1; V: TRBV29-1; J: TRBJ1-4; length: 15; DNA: TGCAGCGTTGAAGCGACAGGGGCAACTAATGAAAAACTGTTTTTT; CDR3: CSVEATGATNEKLFF
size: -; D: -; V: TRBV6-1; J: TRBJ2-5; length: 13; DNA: TGTGCCAGCAGTGCCGACTGGGAGGAGACCCAGTACTTC; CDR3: CASSADWEETQYF
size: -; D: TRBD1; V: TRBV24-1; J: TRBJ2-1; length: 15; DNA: TGTGCCACCAGTGACTATAACAGGGGATCCAATGAGCAGTTCTTC; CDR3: CATSDYNRGSNEQFF
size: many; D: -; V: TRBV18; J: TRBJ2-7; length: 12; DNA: TGTGCCAGCTCACCCCGGTCGCGCGAGCAGTACTTC; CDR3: CASSPRSREQYF
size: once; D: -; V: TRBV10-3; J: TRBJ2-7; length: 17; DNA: TGTGCCATCAGTCCGAACTCCTCCCAGAGGGATTCCTACGAGCAGTACTTC; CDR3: CAISPNSSQRDSYEQYF
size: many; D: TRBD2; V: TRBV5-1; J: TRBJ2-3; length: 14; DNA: TGCGCCAGCAGGGGACTAGCGGGGACTGATACGCAGTATTTT; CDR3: CASRGLAGTDTQYF
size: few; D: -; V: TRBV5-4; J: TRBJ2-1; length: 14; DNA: TGTGCCAGCAGCTTGGATCAGGGGATGAGTGAGCAGTTCTTC; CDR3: CASSLDQGMSEQFF
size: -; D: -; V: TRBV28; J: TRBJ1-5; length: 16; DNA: TGTGCCAGCAGTTTATGGGGCAGCTATAGCAATCAGCCCCAGCATTTT; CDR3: CASSLWGSYSNQPQHF
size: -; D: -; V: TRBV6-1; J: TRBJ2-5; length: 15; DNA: TGTGCCAGCAGGGGGACTGTCTGGTACCAAGAGACCCAGTACTTC; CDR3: CASRGTVWYQETQYF
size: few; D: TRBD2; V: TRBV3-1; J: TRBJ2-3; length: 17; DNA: TGTGCCAGCAGCCAAGATCTATTAGCGGGGAACACAGATACGCAGTATTTT; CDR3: CASSQDLLAGNTDTQYF
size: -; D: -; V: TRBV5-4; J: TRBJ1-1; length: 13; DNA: TGTGTCAGCAGCGTACCTCTCGGCAGGGATGCTTTCTTT; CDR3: CVSSVPLGRDAFF
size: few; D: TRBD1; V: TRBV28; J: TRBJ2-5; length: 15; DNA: TGTGCCAGCAGTTGGGGGGGGACAGGGCTGGGGGAGCAGTACTTC; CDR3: CASSWGGTGLGEQYF
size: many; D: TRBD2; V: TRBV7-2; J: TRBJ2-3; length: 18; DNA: TGTGCCAGCAGCTTAGCGAGCCAGCGGGGGGGCCTCTCAGATACGCAGTATTTT; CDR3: CASSLASQRGGLSDTQYF
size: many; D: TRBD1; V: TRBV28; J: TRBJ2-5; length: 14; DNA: TGTGCCAGCAGGTCTGGACAGGGTTATGAGACCCAGTACTTC; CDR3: CASRSGQGYETQYF
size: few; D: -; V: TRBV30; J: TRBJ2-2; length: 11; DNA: TGTGCCTGGATCCGGCTGCGGGAGCTGTTTTTT; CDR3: CAWIRLRELFF
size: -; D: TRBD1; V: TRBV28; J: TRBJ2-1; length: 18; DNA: TGTGCCAGCATCACTCCCCAACCCCAGGGACAGGGGGCCTATGAGCAGTTCTTC; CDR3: CASITPQPQGQGAYEQFF
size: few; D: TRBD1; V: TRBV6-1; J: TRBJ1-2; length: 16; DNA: TGTGCCAGCAGTGGTGCCCCGGGACAGGGGGGAAATGGCTACACCTTC; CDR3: CASSGAPGQGGNGYTF
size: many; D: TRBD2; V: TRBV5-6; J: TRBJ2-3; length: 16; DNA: TGTGCCAGCAGCAAAACTAGCGGGGCCCTATCAGATACGCAGTATTTT; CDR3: CASSKTSGALSDTQYF
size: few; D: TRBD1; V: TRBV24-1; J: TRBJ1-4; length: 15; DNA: TGTGCCACCAGTGATAACGACAGGGGGTCTGAAAAACTGTTTTTT; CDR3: CATSDNDRGSEKLFF
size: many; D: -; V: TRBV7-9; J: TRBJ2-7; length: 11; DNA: TGTGCCAGCAGCCCTGGACTCGAGCAGTACTTC; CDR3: CASSPGLEQYF
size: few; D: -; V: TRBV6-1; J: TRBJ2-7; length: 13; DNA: TGTGCCAGCAGACCCGTAAGGTCCTACGAGCAGTACTTC; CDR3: CASRPVRSYEQYF
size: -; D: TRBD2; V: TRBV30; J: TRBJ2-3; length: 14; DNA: TGTGCCTGGGCTAGCGGGGGGGGCGCAGATACGCAGTATTTT; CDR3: CAWASGGGADTQYF
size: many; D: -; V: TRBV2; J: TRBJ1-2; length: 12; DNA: TGTGCCAGCAGGGGCTTCCACTATGGCTACACCTTC; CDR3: CASRGFHYGYTF
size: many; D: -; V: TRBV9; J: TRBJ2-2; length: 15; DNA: TGTGCCAGCAGCGTAGCAGCGGAGAACACCGGGGAGCTGTTTTTT; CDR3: CASSVAAENTGELFF
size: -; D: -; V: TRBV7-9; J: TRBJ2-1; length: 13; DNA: TGTGCCAGCAGCTTACTACAGTTCAATGAGCAGTTCTTC; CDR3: CASSLLQFNEQFF
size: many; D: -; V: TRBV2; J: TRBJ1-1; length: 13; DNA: TGTGCCAGCAGTGAAATTGGGTCCACTGAAGCTTTCTTT; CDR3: CASSEIGSTEAFF
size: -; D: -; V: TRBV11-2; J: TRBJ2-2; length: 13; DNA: TGTGCCAGCAGCTCCCCCGGGACAGGGGAGCTGTTTTTT; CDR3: CASSSPGTGELFF
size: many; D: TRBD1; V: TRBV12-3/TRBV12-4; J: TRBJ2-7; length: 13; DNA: TGTGCCAGCACCCAGGGGACAGGCTACGAGCAGTACTTC; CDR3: CASTQGTGYEQYF
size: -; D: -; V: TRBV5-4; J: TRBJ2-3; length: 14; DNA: TGTGCCAGCGGTCTTAAGGGATCCACAGATACGCAGTATTTT; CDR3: CASGLKGSTDTQYF
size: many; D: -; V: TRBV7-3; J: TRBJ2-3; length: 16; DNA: TGTGCCAGCAGCCCAGCAGGAGGGGCCAGCACAGATACGCAGTATTTT; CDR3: CASSPAGGASTDTQYF
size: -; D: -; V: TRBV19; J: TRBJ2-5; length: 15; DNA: TGTGCCAGTAGTCCGGTGGGCGGCCGAGGGGAGACCCAGTACTTC; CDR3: CASSPVGGRGETQYF
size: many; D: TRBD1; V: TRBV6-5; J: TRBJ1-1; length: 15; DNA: TGTGCCAGCAGTTACCTCGGACAGGGACGGACTGAAGCTTTCTTT; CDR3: CASSYLGQGRTEAFF
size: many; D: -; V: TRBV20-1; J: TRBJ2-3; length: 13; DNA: TGCAGTGCTCCAGAAGGGGGGCAAGATACGCAGTATTTT; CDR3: CSAPEGGQDTQYF
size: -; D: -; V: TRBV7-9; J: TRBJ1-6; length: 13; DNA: TGTGCCAGCAGCTACCAGGTCAATTCACCCCTCCACTTT; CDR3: CASSYQVNSPLHF
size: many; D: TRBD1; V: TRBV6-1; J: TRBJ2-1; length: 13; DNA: TGTGCCAGCACCCCAACAGGGGGCAATGAGCAGTTCTTC; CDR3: CASTPTGGNEQFF
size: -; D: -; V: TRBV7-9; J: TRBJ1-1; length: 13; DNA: TGTGCCAGCAGCTTAGGGGATGAGGCTGAAGCTTTCTTT; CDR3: CASSLGDEAEAFF
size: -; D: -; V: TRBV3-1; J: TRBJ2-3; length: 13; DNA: TGTGCCAGCAGCCAACAGAGCACAGATACGCAGTATTTT; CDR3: CASSQQSTDTQYF
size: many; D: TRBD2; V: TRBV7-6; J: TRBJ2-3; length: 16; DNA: TGTGCCAGCAGCTCTTGGACTAGCGGGGGGCCGGATACGCAGTATTTT; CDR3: CASSSWTSGGPDTQYF
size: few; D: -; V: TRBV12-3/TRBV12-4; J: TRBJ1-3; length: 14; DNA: TGTGCCAGCAGTTTGGGGGGAACTGGAAACACCATATATTTT; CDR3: CASSLGGTGNTIYF
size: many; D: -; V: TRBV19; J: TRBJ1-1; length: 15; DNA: TGTGCCAGTAGTGGGGGACCTGCCCCTAACACTGAAGCTTTCTTT; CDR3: CASSGGPAPNTEAFF